A selection of T cell receptor beta chains follows, all from one sample in a study of graft-versus-host responses after intestinal transplantation. Assay: immunoSEQ multiplex PCR; the TCRdb copy retains only in-frame clones and omits some. Found here are about 100,000 clones, 80% to 95% of them singletons; the top ten hold 15% to 20%. Here the sequenced sample was PBMCs, taken approximately 470 days after intestinal transplant. These receptors were taken from a human patient who received an intestinal transplant, so some T cells may come from the graft donor. The CDR3 runs from the conserved cysteine through the conserved F or W. Fields, in order: clone size, CDR3 length, D gene, J gene, V gene, CDR3 protein, CDR3 DNA. The D gene is left open where the match is weak. Part of the rows lack a size; the others show once, few, many or a class for expanded clones.

clone size: .; CDR3 length: 13; D gene: .; J gene: TRBJ2-7; V gene: TRBV6-5; CDR3 protein: CASSRRQNYEQYF; CDR3 DNA: TGTGCCAGCAGTCGACGTCAAAATTACGAGCAGTACTTC
clone size: .; CDR3 length: 12; D gene: TRBD1; J gene: TRBJ1-2; V gene: TRBV10-2; CDR3 protein: CASRGTGDGYTF; CDR3 DNA: TGCGCCAGCAGGGGGACAGGGGATGGCTACACCTTC
clone size: .; CDR3 length: 16; D gene: .; J gene: TRBJ2-2; V gene: TRBV5-6; CDR3 protein: CASRGWPGGGSGELFF; CDR3 DNA: TGTGCCAGCAGGGGATGGCCGGGGGGCGGTTCCGGGGAGCTGTTTTTT
clone size: .; CDR3 length: 15; D gene: .; J gene: TRBJ2-3; V gene: TRBV2; CDR3 protein: CASLRLGGAGDTQYF; CDR3 DNA: TGTGCCAGCCTCCGTCTGGGGGGGGCCGGTGATACGCAGTATTTT
clone size: .; CDR3 length: 15; D gene: TRBD1; J gene: TRBJ1-4; V gene: TRBV7-9; CDR3 protein: CASSFPGTDPEKLFF; CDR3 DNA: TGTGCCAGCAGCTTCCCCGGGACAGACCCTGAAAAACTGTTTTTT
clone size: few; CDR3 length: 12; D gene: .; J gene: TRBJ2-7; V gene: TRBV10-3; CDR3 protein: CAISESTYEQYF; CDR3 DNA: TGTGCCATCAGTGAGTCGACCTACGAGCAGTACTTC
clone size: once; CDR3 length: 13; D gene: .; J gene: TRBJ1-1; V gene: TRBV6-1; CDR3 protein: CASSGGEITEAFF; CDR3 DNA: TGTGCCAGCAGTGGAGGGGAGATCACTGAAGCTTTCTTT
clone size: .; CDR3 length: 13; D gene: .; J gene: TRBJ2-2; V gene: TRBV5-4; CDR3 protein: CASSWPNTGELFF; CDR3 DNA: TGTGCCAGCAGCTGGCCGAACACCGGGGAGCTGTTTTTT
clone size: once; CDR3 length: 15; D gene: TRBD1; J gene: TRBJ1-5; V gene: TRBV18; CDR3 protein: CASSPTGQGNQPQHF; CDR3 DNA: TGTGCCAGCTCACCCACCGGACAGGGGAATCAGCCCCAGCATTTT
clone size: .; CDR3 length: 13; D gene: TRBD1; J gene: TRBJ1-2; V gene: TRBV6-6; CDR3 protein: CASSLGQGGGYTF; CDR3 DNA: TGTGCCAGCAGCCTGGGACAGGGTGGTGGCTACACCTTC
clone size: .; CDR3 length: 17; D gene: TRBD1; J gene: TRBJ1-2; V gene: TRBV7-8; CDR3 protein: CASSPARGGTGGNGYTF; CDR3 DNA: TGTGCCAGCAGCCCCGCCAGGGGGGGGACAGGGGGAAATGGCTACACCTTC
clone size: .; CDR3 length: 13; D gene: .; J gene: TRBJ1-1; V gene: TRBV2; CDR3 protein: CASSVTGGTEAFF; CDR3 DNA: TGTGCCAGCAGTGTCACCGGTGGCACTGAAGCTTTCTTT
clone size: .; CDR3 length: 12; D gene: TRBD1; J gene: TRBJ1-2; V gene: TRBV6-1; CDR3 protein: CASATGAYGYTF; CDR3 DNA: TGTGCCAGTGCGACAGGGGCCTATGGCTACACCTTC
clone size: .; CDR3 length: 13; D gene: .; J gene: TRBJ2-5; V gene: TRBV10-3; CDR3 protein: CAISPGGQETQYF; CDR3 DNA: TGTGCCATCAGCCCCGGGGGACAAGAGACCCAGTACTTC
clone size: .; CDR3 length: 13; D gene: .; J gene: TRBJ1-6; V gene: TRBV13; CDR3 protein: CASSTRPNSPLHF; CDR3 DNA: TGTGCCAGCAGCACCCGCCCCAATTCACCCCTCCACTTT
clone size: few; CDR3 length: 16; D gene: .; J gene: TRBJ1-3; V gene: TRBV27; CDR3 protein: CASSSLPRISGNTIYF; CDR3 DNA: TGTGCCAGCAGTTCCCTCCCCAGAATTTCTGGAAACACCATATATTTT
clone size: .; CDR3 length: 16; D gene: .; J gene: TRBJ1-5; V gene: TRBV2; CDR3 protein: CASRAPRQEGNQPQHF; CDR3 DNA: TGTGCCAGCAGGGCCCCGCGACAGGAGGGCAATCAGCCCCAGCATTTT
clone size: once; CDR3 length: 13; D gene: .; J gene: TRBJ1-2; V gene: TRBV27; CDR3 protein: CASSLSYTDFYTF; CDR3 DNA: TGTGCCAGCAGTTTGTCATATACAGATTTCTACACCTTC
clone size: .; CDR3 length: 15; D gene: .; J gene: TRBJ2-1; V gene: TRBV7-9; CDR3 protein: CASSLGQGVYNEQFF; CDR3 DNA: TGTGCCAGCAGCTTAGGCCAGGGAGTCTACAATGAGCAGTTCTTC
clone size: .; CDR3 length: 14; D gene: .; J gene: TRBJ1-2; V gene: TRBV6-5; CDR3 protein: CASSYRGEYYGYTF; CDR3 DNA: TGTGCCAGCAGTTACCGGGGAGAGTACTATGGCTACACCTTC
clone size: .; CDR3 length: 13; D gene: .; J gene: TRBJ1-2; V gene: TRBV13; CDR3 protein: CASSHDSGYGYTF; CDR3 DNA: TGTGCCAGCAGCCACGACAGTGGCTATGGCTACACCTTC
clone size: .; CDR3 length: 15; D gene: .; J gene: TRBJ1-1; V gene: TRBV10-3; CDR3 protein: CAISNNQGSLTEAFF; CDR3 DNA: TGTGCCATCAGTAACAACCAGGGGAGTCTGACTGAAGCTTTCTTT
clone size: .; CDR3 length: 14; D gene: TRBD1; J gene: TRBJ1-1; V gene: TRBV5-1; CDR3 protein: CASSRQGGNTEAFF; CDR3 DNA: TGCGCCAGCAGTAGACAGGGGGGGAACACTGAAGCTTTCTTT
clone size: .; CDR3 length: 14; D gene: .; J gene: TRBJ1-2; V gene: TRBV7-9; CDR3 protein: CASSFGDAMGGYTF; CDR3 DNA: TGTGCCAGCAGCTTCGGGGACGCTATGGGCGGCTACACCTTC
clone size: .; CDR3 length: 13; D gene: TRBD1; J gene: TRBJ1-1; V gene: TRBV10-3; CDR3 protein: CASRTGENTEAFF; CDR3 DNA: TGTGCCAGCCGGACAGGCGAGAACACTGAAGCTTTCTTT
clone size: .; CDR3 length: 14; D gene: .; J gene: TRBJ2-7; V gene: TRBV7-2; CDR3 protein: CASRRGGSSYEQYF; CDR3 DNA: TGTGCCAGCAGAAGGGGGGGAAGCTCCTACGAGCAGTACTTC
clone size: .; CDR3 length: 15; D gene: .; J gene: TRBJ2-1; V gene: TRBV6-5; CDR3 protein: CASSWGGQRYNEQFF; CDR3 DNA: TGTGCCAGCTCCTGGGGGGGACAGCGTTATAATGAGCAGTTCTTC
clone size: .; CDR3 length: 14; D gene: TRBD1; J gene: TRBJ1-5; V gene: TRBV2; CDR3 protein: CASSDRGSNQPQHF; CDR3 DNA: TGTGCCAGCAGCGACAGGGGAAGCAATCAGCCCCAGCATTTT
clone size: few; CDR3 length: 14; D gene: .; J gene: TRBJ1-3; V gene: TRBV6-1; CDR3 protein: CASKLRGSGNTIYF; CDR3 DNA: TGTGCCAGCAAGTTACGAGGCTCTGGAAACACCATATATTTT
clone size: .; CDR3 length: 18; D gene: .; J gene: TRBJ1-1; V gene: TRBV10-1; CDR3 protein: CASNNSTWGFHGNTEAFF; CDR3 DNA: TGCGCCAGCAATAACTCGACCTGGGGCTTTCATGGGAACACTGAAGCTTTCTTT
clone size: .; CDR3 length: 13; D gene: TRBD1; J gene: TRBJ2-4; V gene: TRBV7-9; CDR3 protein: CASTTGDRNIQYF; CDR3 DNA: TGTGCCAGCACGACAGGGGATAGGAACATTCAGTACTTC
clone size: .; CDR3 length: 12; D gene: .; J gene: TRBJ2-7; V gene: TRBV7-9; CDR3 protein: CASSPTTGEQYF; CDR3 DNA: TGTGCCAGCAGCCCAACCACGGGGGAGCAGTACTTC
clone size: .; CDR3 length: 16; D gene: TRBD1; J gene: TRBJ2-2; V gene: TRBV7-9; CDR3 protein: CASSTRDRQGIGELFF; CDR3 DNA: TGTGCCAGCAGCACGCGGGACAGGCAGGGTATCGGGGAGCTGTTTTTT
clone size: .; CDR3 length: 14; D gene: .; J gene: TRBJ1-2; V gene: TRBV6-6; CDR3 protein: CASSLQGSVYGYTF; CDR3 DNA: TGTGCCAGCAGTCTACAGGGTTCCGTCTATGGCTACACCTTC
clone size: once; CDR3 length: 18; D gene: .; J gene: TRBJ1-5; V gene: TRBV7-6; CDR3 protein: CASSLDPPESGSNQPQHF; CDR3 DNA: TGTGCCAGCAGCTTAGACCCTCCCGAGTCAGGAAGCAATCAGCCCCAGCATTTT
clone size: .; CDR3 length: 13; D gene: .; J gene: TRBJ1-2; V gene: TRBV4-1; CDR3 protein: CASSHQGDYGYTF; CDR3 DNA: TGCGCCAGCAGCCATCAAGGGGACTATGGCTACACCTTC
clone size: .; CDR3 length: 14; D gene: TRBD2; J gene: TRBJ2-5; V gene: TRBV5-1; CDR3 protein: CASKFAAGVETQYF; CDR3 DNA: TGCGCCAGCAAGTTCGCAGCGGGGGTCGAGACCCAGTACTTC
clone size: .; CDR3 length: 15; D gene: .; J gene: TRBJ1-6; V gene: TRBV18; CDR3 protein: CASSPTPPPKSPLHF; CDR3 DNA: TGTGCCAGCTCACCGACGCCCCCCCCCAAGTCACCCCTCCACTTT
clone size: once; CDR3 length: 15; D gene: .; J gene: TRBJ2-5; V gene: TRBV2; CDR3 protein: CASSDDGGPGGTQYF; CDR3 DNA: TGTGCCAGCAGTGACGACGGGGGGCCCGGGGGGACCCAGTACTTC
clone size: .; CDR3 length: 16; D gene: .; J gene: TRBJ1-1; V gene: TRBV4-1; CDR3 protein: CASSQPLKGSGIEAFF; CDR3 DNA: TGCGCCAGCAGCCAACCATTAAAGGGCAGTGGGATTGAAGCTTTCTTT
clone size: once; CDR3 length: 17; D gene: TRBD1; J gene: TRBJ2-6; V gene: TRBV7-6; CDR3 protein: CASSLTGGFTGANVLTF; CDR3 DNA: TGTGCCAGCAGCCTTACAGGGGGCTTCACAGGGGCCAACGTCCTGACTTTC
clone size: .; CDR3 length: 12; D gene: .; J gene: TRBJ2-7; V gene: TRBV29-1; CDR3 protein: CSVLDISYEQYF; CDR3 DNA: TGCAGCGTCCTAGACATCTCCTACGAGCAGTACTTC
clone size: .; CDR3 length: 16; D gene: .; J gene: TRBJ2-5; V gene: TRBV10-3; CDR3 protein: CAISESVGALRETQYF; CDR3 DNA: TGTGCCATCAGTGAGTCGGTGGGGGCTCTGCGAGAGACCCAGTACTTC
clone size: few; CDR3 length: 13; D gene: .; J gene: TRBJ2-3; V gene: TRBV6-4; CDR3 protein: CASSEGSTDTQYF; CDR3 DNA: TGTGCCAGCAGTGAGGGAAGCACAGATACGCAGTATTTT
clone size: .; CDR3 length: 13; D gene: .; J gene: TRBJ1-1; V gene: TRBV5-6; CDR3 protein: CASSYGLNTEAFF; CDR3 DNA: TGTGCCAGCAGTTATGGGCTGAACACTGAAGCTTTCTTT